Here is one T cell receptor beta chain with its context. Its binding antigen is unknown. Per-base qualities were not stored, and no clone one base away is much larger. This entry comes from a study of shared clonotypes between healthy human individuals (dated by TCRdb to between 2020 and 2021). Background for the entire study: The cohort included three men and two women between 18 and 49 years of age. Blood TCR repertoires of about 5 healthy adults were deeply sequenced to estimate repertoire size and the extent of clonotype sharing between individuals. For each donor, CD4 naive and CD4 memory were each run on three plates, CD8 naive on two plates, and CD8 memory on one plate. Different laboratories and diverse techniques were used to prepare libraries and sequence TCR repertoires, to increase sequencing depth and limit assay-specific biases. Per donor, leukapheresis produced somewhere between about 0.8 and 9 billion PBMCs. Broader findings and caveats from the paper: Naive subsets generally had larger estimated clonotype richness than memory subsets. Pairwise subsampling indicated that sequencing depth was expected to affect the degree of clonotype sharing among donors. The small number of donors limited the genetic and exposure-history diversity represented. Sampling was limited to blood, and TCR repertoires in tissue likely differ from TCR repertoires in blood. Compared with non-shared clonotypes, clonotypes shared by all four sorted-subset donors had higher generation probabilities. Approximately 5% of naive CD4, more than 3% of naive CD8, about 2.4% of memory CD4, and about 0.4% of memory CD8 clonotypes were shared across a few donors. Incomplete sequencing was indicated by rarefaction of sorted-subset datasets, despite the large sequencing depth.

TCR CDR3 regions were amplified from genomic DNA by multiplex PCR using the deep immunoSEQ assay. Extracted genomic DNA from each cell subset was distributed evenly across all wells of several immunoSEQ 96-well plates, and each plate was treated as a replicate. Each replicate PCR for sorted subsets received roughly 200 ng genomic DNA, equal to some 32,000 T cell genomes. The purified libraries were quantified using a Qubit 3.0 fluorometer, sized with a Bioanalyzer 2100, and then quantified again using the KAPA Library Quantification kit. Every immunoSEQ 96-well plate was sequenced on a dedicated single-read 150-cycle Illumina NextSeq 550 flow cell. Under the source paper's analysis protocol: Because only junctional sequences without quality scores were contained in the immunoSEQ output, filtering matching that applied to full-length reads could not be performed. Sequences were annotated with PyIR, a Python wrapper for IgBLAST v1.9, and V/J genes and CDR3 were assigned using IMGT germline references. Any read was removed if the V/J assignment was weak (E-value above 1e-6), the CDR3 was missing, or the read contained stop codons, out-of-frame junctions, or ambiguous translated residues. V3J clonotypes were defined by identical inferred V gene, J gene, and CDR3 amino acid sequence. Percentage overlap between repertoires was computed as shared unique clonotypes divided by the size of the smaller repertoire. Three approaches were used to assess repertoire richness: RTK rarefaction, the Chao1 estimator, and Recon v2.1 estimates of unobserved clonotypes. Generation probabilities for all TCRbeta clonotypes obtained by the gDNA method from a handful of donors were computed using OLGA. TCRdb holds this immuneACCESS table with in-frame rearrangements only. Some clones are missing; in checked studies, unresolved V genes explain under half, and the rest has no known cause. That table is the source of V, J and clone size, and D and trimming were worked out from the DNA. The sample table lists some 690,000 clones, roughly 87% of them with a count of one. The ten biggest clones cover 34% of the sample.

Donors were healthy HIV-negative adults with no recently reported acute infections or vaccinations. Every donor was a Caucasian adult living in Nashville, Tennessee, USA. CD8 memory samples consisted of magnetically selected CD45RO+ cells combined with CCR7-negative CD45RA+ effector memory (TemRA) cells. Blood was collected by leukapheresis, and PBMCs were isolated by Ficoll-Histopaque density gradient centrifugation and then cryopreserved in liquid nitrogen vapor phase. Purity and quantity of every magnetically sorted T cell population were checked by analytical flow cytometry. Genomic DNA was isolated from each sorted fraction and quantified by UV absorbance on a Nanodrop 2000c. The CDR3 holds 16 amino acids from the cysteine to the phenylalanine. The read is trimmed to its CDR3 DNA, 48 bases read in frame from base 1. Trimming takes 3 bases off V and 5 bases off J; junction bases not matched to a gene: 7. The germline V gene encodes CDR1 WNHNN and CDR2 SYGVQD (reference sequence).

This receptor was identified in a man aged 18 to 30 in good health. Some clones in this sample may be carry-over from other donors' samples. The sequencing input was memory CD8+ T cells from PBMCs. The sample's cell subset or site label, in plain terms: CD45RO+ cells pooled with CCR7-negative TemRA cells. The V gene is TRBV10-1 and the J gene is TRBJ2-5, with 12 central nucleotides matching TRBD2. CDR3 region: CASSDPRLAGEETQYF. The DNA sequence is TGCGCCAGCAGTGACCCCCGACTAGCGGGAGAGGAGACCCAGTACTTC.